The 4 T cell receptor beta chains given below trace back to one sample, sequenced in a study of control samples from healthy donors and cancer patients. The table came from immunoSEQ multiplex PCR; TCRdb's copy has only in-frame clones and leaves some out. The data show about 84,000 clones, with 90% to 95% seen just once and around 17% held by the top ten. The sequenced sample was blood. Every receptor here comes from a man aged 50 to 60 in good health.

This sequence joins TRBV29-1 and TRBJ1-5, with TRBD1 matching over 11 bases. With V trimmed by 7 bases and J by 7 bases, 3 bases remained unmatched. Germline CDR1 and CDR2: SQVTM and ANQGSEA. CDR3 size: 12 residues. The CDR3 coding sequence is TGCAGCGCCGGGACAGGGGGACAGCCCCAGCATTTT. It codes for CSAGTGGQPQHF.

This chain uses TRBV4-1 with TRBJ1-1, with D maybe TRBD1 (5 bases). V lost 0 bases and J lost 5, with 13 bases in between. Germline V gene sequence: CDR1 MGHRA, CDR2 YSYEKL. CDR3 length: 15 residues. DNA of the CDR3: TGCGCCAGCAGCCAAGATCCTTTCAGGGATACTGAAGCTTTCTTT. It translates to CASSQDPFRDTEAFF.

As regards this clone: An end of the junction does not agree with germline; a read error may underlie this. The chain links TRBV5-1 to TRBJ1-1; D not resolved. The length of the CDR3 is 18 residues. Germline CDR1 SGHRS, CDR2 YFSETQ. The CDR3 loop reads CANSLQLLYRGMNTEAFF. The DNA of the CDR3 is TGCGCCAACAGCTTGCAACTCCTCTATCGGGGTATGAACACTGAAGCTTTCTTT.

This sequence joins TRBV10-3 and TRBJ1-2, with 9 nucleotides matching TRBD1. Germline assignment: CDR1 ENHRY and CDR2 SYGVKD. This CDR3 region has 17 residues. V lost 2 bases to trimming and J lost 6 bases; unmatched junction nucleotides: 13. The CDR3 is CAISETNAGTGRNGYTF. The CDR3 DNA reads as TGTGCCATCAGTGAGACAAACGCCGGGACAGGGCGTAATGGCTACACCTTC.